This TCR beta chain is from a study of cytotoxic CD8 clonotypes in ibrutinib-treated CLL. Assay: immunoSEQ multiplex PCR; the TCRdb copy retains only in-frame clones and omits some. The sample records about 160,000 clones, roughly 80% being singletons. The sequence came from a human donor with chronic lymphocytic leukemia. Sequenced material: PBMCs, taken after 12 months of ibrutinib treatment.

The CDR3, as DNA: TGTGCCAGTAGTTGGACAGGGTGGCATGAGCAGTTCTTC. Amino acids: CASSWTGWHEQFF. This chain connects TRBV19 to TRBJ2-1, with 8 bases fitting TRBD1. This CDR3 spans 13 amino acids. With 5 bases clipped from V and 8 bases from J, the junction kept 5 bases outside the gene matches. CDR1 and CDR2 from the germline V gene are LNHDA and SQIVND (reference sequence).